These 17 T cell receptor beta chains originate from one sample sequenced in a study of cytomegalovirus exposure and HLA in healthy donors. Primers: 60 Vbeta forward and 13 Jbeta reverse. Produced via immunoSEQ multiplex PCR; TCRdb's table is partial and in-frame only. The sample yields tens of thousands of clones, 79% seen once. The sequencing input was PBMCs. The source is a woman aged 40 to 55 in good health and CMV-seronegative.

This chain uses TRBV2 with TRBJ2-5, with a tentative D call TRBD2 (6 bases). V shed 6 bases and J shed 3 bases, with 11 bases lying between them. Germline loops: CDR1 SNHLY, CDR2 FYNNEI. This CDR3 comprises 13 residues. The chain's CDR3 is CASRGGGEETQYF. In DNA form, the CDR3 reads TGTGCCAGCAGGGGGGGAGGAGAAGAGACCCAGTACTTC. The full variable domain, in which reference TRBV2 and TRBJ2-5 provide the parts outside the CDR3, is EPEVTQTPSHQVTQMGQEVILRCVPISNHLYFYWYRQILGQKVEFLVSFYNNEISEKSEIFDDQFSVERPDGSNFTLKIRSTKLEDSAMYFCASRGGGEETQYFGPGTRLLVL.

CDR3 residues: CASSAGTSGEETQYF. The CDR3 DNA reads as TGTGCCAGCAGTGCCGGGACTAGCGGGGAAGAGACCCAGTACTTC. This chain joins TRBV2 and TRBJ2-5; 13 bases are a match to TRBD2. The V gene end was trimmed by 4 bases and the J gene end by 3 bases; junction bases not matched to a gene: 2. Per the germline V gene, CDR1 is SNHLY and CDR2 is FYNNEI. The CDR3 length is 15 residues.

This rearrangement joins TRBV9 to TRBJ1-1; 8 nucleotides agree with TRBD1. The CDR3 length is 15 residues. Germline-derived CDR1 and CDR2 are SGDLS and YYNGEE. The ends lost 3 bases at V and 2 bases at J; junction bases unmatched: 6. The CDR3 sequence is CASSEAGTGNTEAFF. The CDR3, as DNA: TGTGCCAGCAGCGAAGCCGGGACAGGCAACACTGAAGCTTTCTTT.

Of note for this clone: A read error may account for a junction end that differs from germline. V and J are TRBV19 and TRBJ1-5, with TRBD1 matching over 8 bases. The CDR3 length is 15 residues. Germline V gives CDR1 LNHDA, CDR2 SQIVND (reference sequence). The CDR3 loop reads CASTIQGGWGQPQHF. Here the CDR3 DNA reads TGTGCCAGTACTATACAGGGGGGATGGGGTCAGCCCCAGCATTTT.

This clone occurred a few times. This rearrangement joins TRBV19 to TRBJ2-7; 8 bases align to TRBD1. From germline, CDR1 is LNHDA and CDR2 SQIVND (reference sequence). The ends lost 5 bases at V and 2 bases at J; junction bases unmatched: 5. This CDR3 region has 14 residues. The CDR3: CASSADRATYEQYF. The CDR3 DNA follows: TGTGCCAGTAGTGCGGACAGGGCGACCTACGAGCAGTACTTC.

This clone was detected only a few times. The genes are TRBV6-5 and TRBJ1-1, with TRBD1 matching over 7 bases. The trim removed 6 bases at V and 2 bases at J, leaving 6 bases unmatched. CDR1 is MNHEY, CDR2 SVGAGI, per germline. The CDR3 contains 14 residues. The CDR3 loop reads CASRRGQPNTEAFF. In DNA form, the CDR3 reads TGTGCCAGCAGGAGGGGACAGCCAAACACTGAAGCTTTCTTT.

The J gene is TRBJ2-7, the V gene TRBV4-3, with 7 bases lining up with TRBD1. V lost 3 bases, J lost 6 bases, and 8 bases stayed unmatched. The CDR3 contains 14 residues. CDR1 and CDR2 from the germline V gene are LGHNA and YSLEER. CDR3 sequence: CASSHGTAVGEQYF. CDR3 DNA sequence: TGCGCCAGCAGCCACGGGACAGCGGTGGGCGAGCAGTACTTC.

The CDR3 here is CASSLEAGGRLMLFF. CDR3 sequence (DNA): TGTGCCAGCAGCTTAGAGGCTGGGGGCCGCCTAATGCTTTTTTTT. The chain couples TRBV7-8 to TRBJ1-4; D is perhaps TRBD1 (6 bases). This CDR3 is built from 15 residues. Looked up from germline, CDR1 is SGHVS and CDR2 is FQNEAQ. The V and J ends lost 1 base and 17 bases respectively, with 23 bases between them.

CDR3 amino acids: CASSVAGRVTANEKLFF. Here the CDR3 DNA reads TGTGCCAGCAGCGTCGCCGGCAGGGTAACAGCTAATGAAAAACTGTTTTTT. This chain joins TRBV9 and TRBJ1-4, with D perhaps TRBD1 (5 bases). This CDR3 comprises 17 residues. Looked up from germline, CDR1 is SGDLS and CDR2 is YYNGEE. Deletions cut 2 bases from V and 3 bases from J, with 17 bases between. The full variable domain, in which reference TRBV9 and TRBJ1-4 provide the parts outside the CDR3, is DSGVTQTPKHLITATGQRVTLRCSPRSGDLSVYWYQQSLDQGLQFLIQYYNGEERAKGNILERFSAQQFPDLHSELNLSSLELGDSALYFCASSVAGRVTANEKLFFGSGTQLSVL.

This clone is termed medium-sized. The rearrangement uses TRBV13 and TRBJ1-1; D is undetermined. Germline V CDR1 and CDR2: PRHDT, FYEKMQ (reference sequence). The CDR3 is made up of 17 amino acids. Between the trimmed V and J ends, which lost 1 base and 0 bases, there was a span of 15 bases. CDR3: CASSLDTAPGMNTEAFF. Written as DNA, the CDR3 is TGTGCCAGCAGCTTAGACACTGCCCCAGGAATGAACACTGAAGCTTTCTTT.

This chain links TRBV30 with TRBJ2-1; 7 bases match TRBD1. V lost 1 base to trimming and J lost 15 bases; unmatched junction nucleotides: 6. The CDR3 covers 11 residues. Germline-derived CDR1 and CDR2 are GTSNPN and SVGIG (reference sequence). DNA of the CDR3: TGTGCCTGGAGTGCTGCAGGGGGTTGGTTCTTC. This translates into CAWSAAGGWFF. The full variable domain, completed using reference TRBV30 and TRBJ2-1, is SQTIHQWPATLVQPVGSPLSLECTVEGTSNPNLYWYRQAAGRGLQLLFYSVGIGQISSEVPQNLSASRPQDRQFILSSKKLLLSDSGFYLCAWSAAGGWFFGPGTRLTVL.

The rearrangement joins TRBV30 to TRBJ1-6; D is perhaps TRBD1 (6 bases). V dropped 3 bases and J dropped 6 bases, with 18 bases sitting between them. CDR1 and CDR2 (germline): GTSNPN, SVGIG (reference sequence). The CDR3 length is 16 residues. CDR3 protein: CAWSGQRVRRNSPLHF. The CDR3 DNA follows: TGTGCCTGGAGCGGACAGAGGGTAAGGCGTAATTCACCCCTCCACTTT.

In DNA, the CDR3 is TGCGCCAGCAGCCAAAACCCGTGGGACAGTCAAAATCAGCCCCAGCATTTT. It encodes CASSQNPWDSQNQPQHF. The chain carries TRBV4-1 and TRBJ1-5; 7 nucleotides match TRBD1. Germline V gives CDR1 MGHRA, CDR2 YSYEKL. J gave up 4 bases and V 2 bases, and 11 bases lay outside the gene matches. This CDR3 comprises 17 residues.

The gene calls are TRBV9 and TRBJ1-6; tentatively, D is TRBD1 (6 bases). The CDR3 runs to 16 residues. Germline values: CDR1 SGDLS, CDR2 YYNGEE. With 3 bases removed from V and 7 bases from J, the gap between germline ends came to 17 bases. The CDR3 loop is CASSEREDSLNSPLHF. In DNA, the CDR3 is TGTGCCAGCAGCGAACGAGAGGACAGCCTCAATTCACCCCTCCACTTT.

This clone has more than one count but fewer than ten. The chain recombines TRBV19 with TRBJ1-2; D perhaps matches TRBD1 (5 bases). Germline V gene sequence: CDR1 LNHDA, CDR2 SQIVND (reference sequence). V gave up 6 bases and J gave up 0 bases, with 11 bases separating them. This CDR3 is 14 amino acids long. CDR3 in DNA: TGTGCCAGTAGAGAACAGGTAGCTAACTATGGCTACACCTTC. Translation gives CASREQVANYGYTF.

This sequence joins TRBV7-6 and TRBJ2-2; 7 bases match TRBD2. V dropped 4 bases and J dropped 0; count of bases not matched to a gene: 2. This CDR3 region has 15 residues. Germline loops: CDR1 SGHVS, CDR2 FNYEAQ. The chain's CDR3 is CASSSGLSNTGELFF. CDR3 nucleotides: TGTGCCAGCAGCTCGGGACTATCGAACACCGGGGAGCTGTTTTTT.

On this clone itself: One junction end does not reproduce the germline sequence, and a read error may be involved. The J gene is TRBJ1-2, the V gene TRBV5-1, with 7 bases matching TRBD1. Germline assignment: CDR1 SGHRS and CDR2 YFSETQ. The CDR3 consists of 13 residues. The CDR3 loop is CASSLTGAEGYPF. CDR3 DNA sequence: TGCGCCAGCAGCTTAACAGGGGCGGAGGGCTACCCCTTC.